A single sample gave rise to the 28 T cell receptor beta chains below, sequenced in a study of blood T cell repertoires in COVID-19. TCRdb keeps only in-frame clones here, not all; method: immunoSEQ multiplex PCR. The sample lists 300,000 to 350,000 clones, 80% to 90% occurring once. The sample was PBMCs or T cells enriched from blood (not recorded which). These receptors originate from a man aged 25-45 years who had recovered from COVID-19.

The chain carries TRBV10-3 and TRBJ1-2, with D perhaps matching TRBD1 (5 bases). The CDR3 loop spans 12 amino acids. The germline V gene encodes CDR1 ENHRY and CDR2 SYGVKD. V lost 5 bases and J 7 bases, leaving 11 bases between the germline ends. CDR3 amino acids: CAISSREGGYTF. The DNA for the CDR3 is TGTGCCATCAGTAGCAGGGAGGGTGGCTACACCTTC.

This sequence joins TRBV6-5 and TRBJ2-1, with 10 bases lining up with TRBD1. The V gene end was trimmed by 6 bases and the J gene end by 10 bases; junction bases not matched to a gene: 9. The CDR3 runs to 14 residues. Germline-derived CDR1 and CDR2 are MNHEY and SVGAGI. The CDR3 DNA is TGTGCCAGCAGCGTCCCGGGACAGGGGTCGGAGCAGTTCTTC. The encoded protein is CASSVPGQGSEQFF.

V is TRBV30 and J is TRBJ1-1, with D perhaps TRBD1 (6 bases). Germline CDR1 GTSNPN, CDR2 SVGIG (reference sequence). The CDR3 is made up of 14 amino acids. Trimming took 0 bases from V and 4 from J, leaving 12 bases between them. The CDR3 is CAWSVGAGATEAFF. Here the CDR3 DNA reads TGTGCCTGGAGTGTAGGGGCAGGGGCCACTGAAGCTTTCTTT.

V gene TRBV12-5 combines with J gene TRBJ2-6; 11 nucleotides agree with TRBD1. The V and J ends lost 0 bases and 4 bases, in that order; junction bases with no gene match: 14. Germline loops: CDR1 LGHNT, CDR2 FRNRAP. This CDR3 is 21 amino acids long. This CDR3 is CASGLVLVERTGGLGANVLTF. The DNA of the CDR3 is TGTGCTAGTGGTTTGGTACTTGTTGAGCGGACAGGGGGCTTAGGGGCCAACGTCCTGACTTTC.

This clone was observed once. The V and J genes are TRBV28 and TRBJ1-2, with 9 bases aligning to TRBD1. The CDR3 extends over 16 amino acids. Germline V CDR1 and CDR2: MDHEN, SYDVKM. Losses at the gene ends were 8 bases for V and 3 bases for J; bases not matched to a gene: 13. The CDR3 loop reads CASYPSGQGGDYGYTF. Written as DNA, the CDR3 is TGTGCCAGCTACCCCTCGGGACAGGGAGGGGACTATGGCTACACCTTC.

This chain joins TRBV9 and TRBJ1-4; no clear D gene. Per germline, CDR1 SGDLS and CDR2 YYNGEE. V lost 4 bases, J lost 5 bases, and 6 bases lay in between. The CDR3 sequence is 12 residues long. The CDR3 DNA reads as TGTGCCAGCAGCCCCCCAAATGAAAAACTGTTTTTT. This codes for CASSPPNEKLFF.

This chain joins TRBV28 and TRBJ2-3; TRBD2 agrees at 15 bases. Unmatched junction bases numbered 13, after V lost 10 bases and J lost 2 bases. This CDR3 comprises 18 residues. Germline V lookup: CDR1 MDHEN, CDR2 SYDVKM. In DNA, the CDR3 is TGTGCCACCCAAGGGACTAGCGGGGGGCCCTTTTCCACAGATACGCAGTATTTT. Protein: CATQGTSGGPFSTDTQYF.

The V call is TRBV7-9, the J call TRBJ1-1; 8 bases map to TRBD1. Germline CDR1 reads SEHNR; CDR2 reads FQNEAQ (reference sequence). CDR3 length: 15 amino acids. V gave up 5 bases and J gave up 1 base; unmatched junction bases: 6. The CDR3 sequence is CASSGQGRGNTEAFF. CDR3 coding DNA: TGTGCCAGCAGCGGACAGGGACGAGGGAACACTGAAGCTTTCTTT.

The chain combines TRBV19 with TRBJ2-1, with a weak D call TRBD1 (5 bases). V was clipped by 7 bases and J by 4 bases, with 11 bases between them. The CDR3 totals 13 residues. CDR1 and CDR2 (germline): LNHDA, SQIVND (reference sequence). The CDR3 loop is CASNSGSYNEQFF. CDR3 coding DNA: TGTGCCAGTAACTCAGGGTCTTACAATGAGCAGTTCTTC.

The rearrangement joins TRBV28 to TRBJ2-5; 8 bases are a match to TRBD1. V trimming: 10 bases; J trimming: 1 base; junction bases outside the gene matches: 11. Germline values: CDR1 MDHEN, CDR2 SYDVKM. This CDR3 is 15 amino acids long. CDR3 sequence (DNA): TGTGCCACCCGGCGGGGACAGGTTATCCAAGAGACCCAGTACTTC. As protein: CATRRGQVIQETQYF.

The genes are TRBV5-6 and TRBJ2-7; 9 bases are shared with TRBD1. Germline V gives CDR1 SGHDT, CDR2 YYEEEE. The V segment lost 3 bases and the J segment 5 bases; nucleotides outside the gene matches: 3. This CDR3 is 13 amino acids long. Here the CDR3 reads CASSWDRDHEQYF. CDR3 sequence (DNA): TGTGCCAGCAGCTGGGACAGGGACCACGAGCAGTACTTC.

The J gene is TRBJ2-1, the V gene TRBV10-3, with TRBD2 matching over 7 bases. Germline trimming cut 0 bases from V and 0 bases from J; bases unmatched to any gene: 2. The CDR3 loop spans 16 amino acids. In germline, CDR1 is ENHRY, CDR2 SYGVKD. The CDR3 sequence: CAISESGGGSYNEQFF. The DNA of the CDR3 is TGTGCCATCAGTGAGTCCGGCGGGGGCTCCTACAATGAGCAGTTCTTC.

The CDR3 DNA follows: TGTGCCAGCAGTTCGACGCTAGCGGGCGGCTACACCTTC. Protein sequence: CASSSTLAGGYTF. The V call is TRBV12-3 or TRBV12-4, the J call TRBJ1-2; D is unclear. The CDR3 has 13 amino acids. V was clipped by 4 bases and J by 8 bases, with 14 bases between them.

V gene TRBV9 combines with J gene TRBJ1-4, with TRBD1 matching over 8 bases. The ends lost 3 bases at V and 3 bases at J; junction bases unmatched: 7. The germline V gene has CDR1 SGDLS and CDR2 YYNGEE. CDR3 length: 16 residues. The CDR3 DNA sequence: TGTGCCAGCAGCGCCACGGACAGGGAGGCTAATGAAAAACTGTTTTTT. Encoded protein: CASSATDREANEKLFF.

The genes are TRBV19 and TRBJ2-7, with D possibly TRBD2 on 6 matching bases. V gave up 5 bases and J gave up 4 bases, with 18 bases separating them. Germline V gene data show CDR1 as LNHDA and CDR2 as SQIVND (reference sequence). This CDR3 comprises 15 residues. The CDR3 DNA follows: TGTGCCAGTAGTCCTAGACTAGGAGGAGGTTACGAGCAGTACTTC. As protein: CASSPRLGGGYEQYF.

J is TRBJ2-3 and V is TRBV18, with a weak D call TRBD1 (6 bases). The CDR3 has 15 amino acids. The V end was cut by 4 bases, the J end by 3 bases, with 14 bases between. Germline V lookup: CDR1 KGHSH, CDR2 LQKENI. CDR3 DNA sequence: TGTGCCAGCTCACTAACAACTCAGGGGACAGATACGCAGTATTTT. This encodes CASSLTTQGTDTQYF.

In its sample, this clone was seen once. This chain uses TRBV19 with TRBJ1-2; the match to TRBD1 covers 11 bases. This CDR3 region has 13 residues. Trimming took 7 bases from V and 5 from J; bases not matched to a gene: 3. Germline values: CDR1 LNHDA, CDR2 SQIVND (reference sequence). As DNA, the CDR3 is TGTGCCAGTAAGGACAGGGGGCTTTATGGCTACACCTTC. Residues: CASKDRGLYGYTF.

There are a few counts of this clone. The chain recombines TRBV6-5 with TRBJ1-1; the D gene is possibly TRBD1 (5 bases). From germline, CDR1 is MNHEY and CDR2 SVGAGI. The CDR3 is 13 amino acids. Between the trimmed V and J ends, which lost 6 bases and 0 bases, there was a span of 8 bases. The CDR3 is CASRTTVNTEAFF. Written as DNA, the CDR3 is TGTGCCAGCAGAACGACAGTGAACACTGAAGCTTTCTTT.

V usage is TRBV13 and J usage is TRBJ2-5, with 10 positions matching TRBD2. The CDR3 has 16 amino acids. The germline V gene encodes CDR1 PRHDT and CDR2 FYEKMQ (reference sequence). V gave up 4 bases and J gave up 5 bases; unmatched junction bases: 10. CDR3 nucleotide sequence: TGTGCCAGCAGCTATTACGGGACTAGCGTTCAGGAGACCCAGTACTTC. Translation gives CASSYYGTSVQETQYF. Full variable domain (missing parts from reference TRBV13 and TRBJ2-5): AAGVIQSPRHLIKEKRETATLKCYPIPRHDTVYWYQQGPGQDPQFLISFYEKMQSDKGSIPDRFSAQQFSDYHSELNMSSLELGDSALYFCASSYYGTSVQETQYFGPGTRLLVL.

The rearrangement joins TRBV5-1 to TRBJ2-7; a weak D match, TRBD1 (5 bases). Germline assignment: CDR1 SGHRS and CDR2 YFSETQ. Deletions cut 5 bases from V and 1 base from J, with 10 bases between. CDR3 length equals 13 residues. The CDR3 loop reads CASSTGPSYEQYF. The CDR3 DNA sequence: TGCGCCAGCAGTACAGGACCTTCCTACGAGCAGTACTTC.

The chain links TRBV27 to TRBJ1-1; D gene unclear. The CDR3 runs 14 residues. The V end lost 5 bases, the J end lost 1 base, and 11 bases lay between the germline ends. The germline V gene has CDR1 MNHEY and CDR2 SMNVEV (reference sequence). In DNA form, the CDR3 reads TGTGCCAGCAGTGAATACAGTGGGAACACTGAAGCTTTCTTT. As protein: CASSEYSGNTEAFF.

Written as DNA, the CDR3 is TGTGCCAGCAGTACCGACAGGGTTCTCTACACCTTC. Amino acid sequence: CASSTDRVLYTF. This sequence joins TRBV6-6 and TRBJ1-2; TRBD1 matches 7 bases. Looked up from germline, CDR1 is MNHNY and CDR2 is SVGAGI (reference sequence). V shed 5 bases and J 10 bases; nucleotides not matched to a gene: 7. This CDR3 has 12 amino acids.

The CDR3 loop reads CAWSTGYNSPLHF. The CDR3 DNA reads as TGTGCCTGGAGTACCGGGTATAATTCACCCCTCCACTTT. V usage is TRBV30 and J usage is TRBJ1-6; D gene unclear. Trimming stripped 2 bases from V and 4 bases from J, with 6 bases between. In germline, CDR1 is GTSNPN, CDR2 SVGIG (reference sequence). The CDR3 is 13 amino acids.

The genes are TRBV28 and TRBJ1-6, with D hard to call. This CDR3 has 14 residues. CDR1 and CDR2 from the germline V gene are MDHEN and SYDVKM. Trimming removed 2 bases at V and 10 bases at J, with 12 bases between. Here the CDR3 reads CASSLLSDYSPLHF. CDR3 DNA sequence: TGTGCCAGCAGTTTACTCTCGGACTACTCACCCCTCCACTTT.

V and J are TRBV5-1 and TRBJ1-6; tentatively, D is TRBD1 (5 bases). Germline V gene data show CDR1 as SGHRS and CDR2 as YFSETQ. This CDR3 region has 15 residues. The V end was cut by 4 bases, the J end by 8 bases, with 16 bases between. The CDR3 loop reads CASSLGGDGDSPLHF. In DNA, the CDR3 is TGCGCCAGCAGCCTCGGGGGGGACGGTGATTCACCCCTCCACTTT. The full variable domain, rest sourced from reference TRBV5-1 and TRBJ1-6, is KAGVTQTPRYLIKTRGQQVTLSCSPISGHRSVSWYQQTPGQGLQFLFEYFSETQRNKGNFPGRFSGRQFSNSRSEMNVSTLELGDSALYLCASSLGGDGDSPLHFGNGTRLTVT.

The V call is TRBV13, the J call TRBJ2-3, with D perhaps matching TRBD1 (5 bases). CDR1 and CDR2 from the germline V gene are PRHDT and FYEKMQ (reference sequence). The CDR3 length is 14 residues. The ends were cut back, 5 bases at V and 4 bases at J, with 13 bases in the middle. CDR3 coding DNA: TGTGCCAGCAGCCCAACGGACAAGGCAGATACGCAGTATTTT. Translation gives CASSPTDKADTQYF.

The chain has TRBV5-1 and TRBJ2-7; TRBD1 is a possible D gene (6 bases). Trimming removed 4 bases at V and 0 bases at J, with 23 bases between. Germline V gives CDR1 SGHRS, CDR2 YFSETQ. The CDR3 covers 18 residues. The CDR3 region is CASSLLGQGWGSSYEQYF. DNA for the CDR3: TGCGCCAGCAGCCTACTGGGTCAGGGGTGGGGAAGCTCCTACGAGCAGTACTTC. Complete variable domain (other parts from reference TRBV5-1 and TRBJ2-7): KAGVTQTPRYLIKTRGQQVTLSCSPISGHRSVSWYQQTPGQGLQFLFEYFSETQRNKGNFPGRFSGRQFSNSRSEMNVSTLELGDSALYLCASSLLGQGWGSSYEQYFGPGTRLTVT.

V and J are TRBV30 and TRBJ1-1; D is possibly TRBD1 (5 bases). The CDR3 contains 13 residues. V gave up 2 bases and J gave up 1 base, with 8 bases separating them. Germline CDR1 and CDR2: GTSNPN and SVGIG (reference sequence). CDR3 in amino acids: CAWSNGGNTEAFF. The CDR3, as DNA: TGTGCCTGGAGTAACGGGGGGAACACTGAAGCTTTCTTT.